The 13 T cell receptor beta chains presented below share a single source sample, sequenced in a study of blood T cell repertoires in COVID-19. The table came from immunoSEQ multiplex PCR; TCRdb's copy has only in-frame clones and leaves some out. The table has about 220,000 clones, about 83% seen once. Specimen: peripheral blood. These receptor sequences come from a woman between 40 and 55 years old with active or convalescent COVID-19.

In its sample, this clone was seen a few times. The rearrangement joins TRBV18 to TRBJ1-1; the match to TRBD1 covers 8 bases. The CDR3 loop spans 15 amino acids. The ends lost 6 bases at V and 4 bases at J; junction bases unmatched: 10. Germline V gives CDR1 KGHSH, CDR2 LQKENI. This CDR3 reads CASSLGQGAVTEAFF. In nucleotides, the CDR3 is TGTGCCAGCTCGTTAGGTCAGGGGGCAGTCACTGAAGCTTTCTTT. Combining the CDR3 with reference TRBV18 and TRBJ1-1 gives the whole variable domain NAGVMQNPRHLVRRRGQEARLRCSPMKGHSHVYWYRQLPEEGLKFMVYLQKENIIDESGMPKERFSAEFPKEGPSILRIQQVVRGDSAAYFCASSLGQGAVTEAFFGQGTRLTVV.

This sequence joins TRBV6-1 and TRBJ1-5; D gene ambiguous. Trimming took off 7 bases at V and 5 bases at J, with 9 bases between the two ends. The germline V gene has CDR1 MNHNS and CDR2 SASEGT. The CDR3 sequence is 12 residues long. CDR3 coding DNA: TGTGCCAGCAAAGAGGCGGATCAGCCCCAGCATTTT. It specifies CASKEADQPQHF.

This clone appeared once. The chain links TRBV5-6 to TRBJ1-1, with a possible D match to TRBD1 (6 bases). The germline CDR1 and CDR2 sequences are SGHDT and YYEEEE. The CDR3 runs to 15 residues. Trimming removed 6 bases from V and 4 bases from J, with 19 bases in between. The CDR3 reads CASNHLGGAFTEAFF. CDR3 DNA sequence: TGTGCCAGCAACCACCTCGGGGGGGCGTTCACTGAAGCTTTCTTT. Full variable domain (missing parts from reference TRBV5-6 and TRBJ1-1): DAGVTQSPTHLIKTRGQQVTLRCSPKSGHDTVSWYQQALGQGPQFIFQYYEEEERQRGNFPDRFSGHQFPNYSSELNVNALLLGDSALYLCASNHLGGAFTEAFFGQGTRLTVV.

The chain has TRBV5-1 and TRBJ1-2; no clear D gene. CDR1 and CDR2 (germline): SGHRS, YFSETQ. The CDR3 covers 14 residues. The V end lost 4 bases, the J end lost 8 bases, and 18 bases lay between the germline ends. Here the CDR3 reads CASSPGLGMRGYTF. CDR3 nucleotide sequence: TGCGCCAGCAGCCCGGGGTTGGGCATGAGGGGCTACACCTTC.

The chain carries TRBV5-1 and TRBJ1-1, with TRBD1 matching over 8 bases. V shed 4 bases and J 5 bases; nucleotides not matched to a gene: 10. CDR1 SGHRS and CDR2 YFSETQ come from the germline V gene. CDR3 length equals 15 residues. The CDR3 nucleotides are TGCGCCAGCAGCCCCCAAGGACAGGGTGGAACTGAAGCTTTCTTT. Its translation: CASSPQGQGGTEAFF. The full variable domain, completed using reference TRBV5-1 and TRBJ1-1, is KAGVTQTPRYLIKTRGQQVTLSCSPISGHRSVSWYQQTPGQGLQFLFEYFSETQRNKGNFPGRFSGRQFSNSRSEMNVSTLELGDSALYLCASSPQGQGGTEAFFGQGTRLTVV.

This clone was counted a few times. This rearrangement joins TRBV19 to TRBJ1-2; D ambiguous. V was pared by 6 bases and J by 8 bases, with 25 bases between. CDR1 is LNHDA, CDR2 SQIVND, per germline (reference sequence). The CDR3 sequence is 16 residues long. The CDR3 here is CASSERRRALSGGYTF. CDR3 in DNA: TGTGCCAGTAGCGAGAGGAGGAGGGCATTGTCGGGCGGCTACACCTTC.

This clone was observed once. The J gene is TRBJ2-2, the V gene TRBV9, with D perhaps matching TRBD1 (7 bases). Germline V gives CDR1 SGDLS, CDR2 YYNGEE. CDR3 length: 17 amino acids. Trimming left V 3 bases short and J 8 bases short, with 23 bases between. DNA of the CDR3: TGTGCCAGCAGCGCTTTAAGGGGGCGGGGTCAGTCGGGGGAGCTGTTTTTT. Translated, it gives CASSALRGRGQSGELFF.

The genes are TRBV5-4 and TRBJ2-5; TRBD1 aligns across 9 bases. Germline values: CDR1 SGHNT, CDR2 YYREEE (reference sequence). Trimming at V came to 5 bases and at J to 4 bases, leaving 6 bases not matched to a gene. This CDR3 is 14 amino acids long. The CDR3 DNA is TGTGCCAGCAGTCCGGACAGGGGTGTAGAGACCCAGTACTTC. Protein sequence: CASSPDRGVETQYF.

V gene TRBV5-1 combines with J gene TRBJ2-7; 7 bases are shared with TRBD1. This CDR3 region has 14 residues. J gave up 5 bases and V 0 bases, and 5 bases lay outside the gene matches. CDR1 is SGHRS and CDR2 is YFSETQ in the germline V gene. CDR3 nucleotide sequence: TGCGCCAGCAGCTTGGGACAGGGATCCCACGAGCAGTACTTC. This encodes CASSLGQGSHEQYF. Complete variable domain (other parts from reference TRBV5-1 and TRBJ2-7): KAGVTQTPRYLIKTRGQQVTLSCSPISGHRSVSWYQQTPGQGLQFLFEYFSETQRNKGNFPGRFSGRQFSNSRSEMNVSTLELGDSALYLCASSLGQGSHEQYFGPGTRLTVT.

J is TRBJ1-6 and V is TRBV12-3 or TRBV12-4; the D is unclear. V dropped 3 bases and J dropped 12 bases, with 6 bases sitting between them. This CDR3 is built from 11 residues. This CDR3 reads CASSFWLPLHF. In nucleotides, the CDR3 is TGTGCCAGCAGTTTTTGGCTACCCCTCCACTTT.

The chain is built from TRBV11-3 and TRBJ2-7; TRBD2 agrees at 16 bases. Trimming cost V 5 bases and J 4 bases; bases outside gene matches: 5. In germline, CDR1 is SGHNT, CDR2 YENEEA. CDR3 size: 16 residues. Written as DNA, the CDR3 is TGTGCCAGCAGCCGGGGACTAGCGGGAGGGCCGTACGAGCAGTACTTC. It codes for CASSRGLAGGPYEQYF.

This chain uses TRBV19 with TRBJ1-2; D might be TRBD1 (5 bases). The CDR3 runs 16 residues. V lost 5 bases and J 6 bases, leaving 22 bases between the germline ends. Germline values: CDR1 LNHDA, CDR2 SQIVND (reference sequence). In DNA, the CDR3 is TGTGCCAGTAGTTCATCCCAGGGCAGGGAAAGCCATGGCTACACCTTC. It specifies CASSSSQGRESHGYTF.

The chain employs TRBV5-8 and TRBJ2-3, with TRBD1 matching over 10 bases. From germline, CDR1 is SGHTS and CDR2 YDEGEE. J lost 0 bases, V lost 4 bases, and 8 bases had no gene match. CDR3 length: 17 residues. CDR3 amino acids: CASSPGTGAVSTDTQYF. DNA for the CDR3: TGTGCCAGCAGCCCCGGGACAGGGGCGGTCAGCACAGATACGCAGTATTTT. Full variable domain (outside the CDR3, taken from reference TRBV5-8 and TRBJ2-3): EAGVTQSPTHLIKTRGQQATLRCSPISGHTSVYWYQQALGLGLQFLLWYDEGEERNRGNFPPRFSGRQFPNYSSELNVNALELEDSALYLCASSPGTGAVSTDTQYFGPGTRLTVL.